This T cell receptor (beta chain) was obtained from a study of shared clonotypes between healthy human individuals. Across the study: The composition of the donors was a couple of women and a few men aged 18 to 49.

Germline V gene sequence: CDR1 SEHNR, CDR2 FQNEAQ (reference sequence). Trimming stripped 0 bases from V and 13 bases from J, with 10 bases between. CDR3 length: 13 amino acids. Naive-designated CD8 cells lacked CD45RO, were positively enriched for CCR7, and omitted terminally differentiated effector memory CD45RA+ cells. This table comes from immunoSEQ multiplex PCR, and its TCRdb copy is limited to in-frame clones, with some not included. The sample has more than 2 million clones, approximately 95% seen once. The source is a young man in good health. The chain is built from TRBV7-9 and TRBJ1-6; weak D call: TRBD1 (5 bases). Sequenced: naive CD8+ T cells sorted from blood. CDR3: CASSLAQGAPLHF. CDR3 sequence (DNA): TGTGCCAGCAGCTTAGCTCAAGGGGCTCCCCTCCACTTT. Variable domain in full (rest from reference TRBV7-9 and TRBJ1-6): DTGVSQNPRHKITKRGQNVTFRCDPISEHNRLYWYRQTLGQGPEFLTYFQNEAQLEKSRLLSDRFSAERPKGSFSTLEIQRTEQGDSAMYLCASSLAQGAPLHFGNGTRLTVT.